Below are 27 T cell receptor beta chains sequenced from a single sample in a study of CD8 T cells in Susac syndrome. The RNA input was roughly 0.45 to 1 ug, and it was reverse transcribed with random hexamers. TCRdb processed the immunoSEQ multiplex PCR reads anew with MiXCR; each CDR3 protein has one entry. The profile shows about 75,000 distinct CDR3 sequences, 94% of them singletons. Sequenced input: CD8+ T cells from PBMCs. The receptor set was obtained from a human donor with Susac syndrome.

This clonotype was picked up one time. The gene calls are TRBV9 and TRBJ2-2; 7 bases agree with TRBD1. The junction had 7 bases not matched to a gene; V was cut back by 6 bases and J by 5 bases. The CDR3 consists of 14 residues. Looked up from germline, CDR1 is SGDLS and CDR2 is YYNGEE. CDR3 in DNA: TGTGCCAGCACCGAGCCAGGGGGTACCGGGGAGCTGTTTTTT. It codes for CASTEPGGTGELFF.

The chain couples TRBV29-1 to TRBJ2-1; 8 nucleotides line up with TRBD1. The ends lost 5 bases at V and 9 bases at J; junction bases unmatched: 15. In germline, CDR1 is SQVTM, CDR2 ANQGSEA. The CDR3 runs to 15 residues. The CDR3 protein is CSVPRTGSSWGEQFF. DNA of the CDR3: TGCAGCGTTCCTCGGACAGGGTCAAGTTGGGGTGAGCAGTTCTTC.

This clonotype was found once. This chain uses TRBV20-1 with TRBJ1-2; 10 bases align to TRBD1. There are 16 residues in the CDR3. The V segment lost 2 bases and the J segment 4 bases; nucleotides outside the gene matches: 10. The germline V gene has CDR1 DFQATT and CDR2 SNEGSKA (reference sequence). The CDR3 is CSARNSGTGESYGYTF. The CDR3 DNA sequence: TGCAGTGCTAGAAACTCCGGGACAGGGGAATCCTATGGCTACACCTTC.

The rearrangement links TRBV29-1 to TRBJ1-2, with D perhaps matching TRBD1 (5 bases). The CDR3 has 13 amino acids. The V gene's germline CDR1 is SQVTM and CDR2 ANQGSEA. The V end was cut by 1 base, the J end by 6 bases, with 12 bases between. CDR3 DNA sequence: TGCAGCGTTGAAGGCAGGGTCGAAAATGGCTACACCTTC. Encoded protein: CSVEGRVENGYTF.

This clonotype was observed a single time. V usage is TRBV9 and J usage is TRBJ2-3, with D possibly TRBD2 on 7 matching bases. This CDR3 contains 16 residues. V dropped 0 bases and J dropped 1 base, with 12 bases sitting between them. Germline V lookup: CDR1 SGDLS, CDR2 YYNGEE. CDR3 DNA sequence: TGTGCCAGCAGCGTAGTGGGCGGGGGCCGCACAGATACGCAGTATTTT. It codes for CASSVVGGGRTDTQYF.

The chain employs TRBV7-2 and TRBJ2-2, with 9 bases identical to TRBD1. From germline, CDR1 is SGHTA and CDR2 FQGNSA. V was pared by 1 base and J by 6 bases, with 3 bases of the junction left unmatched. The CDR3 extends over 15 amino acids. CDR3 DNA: TGTGCCAGCAGCTTAGGTGGGACAGGGCCCGGGGAGCTGTTTTTT. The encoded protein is CASSLGGTGPGELFF. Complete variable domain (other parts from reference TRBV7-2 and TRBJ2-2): GAGVSQSPSNKVTEKGKDVELRCDPISGHTALYWYRQSLGQGLEFLIYFQGNSAPDKSGLPSDRFSAERTGGSVSTLTIQRTQQEDSAVYLCASSLGGTGPGELFFGEGSRLTVL.

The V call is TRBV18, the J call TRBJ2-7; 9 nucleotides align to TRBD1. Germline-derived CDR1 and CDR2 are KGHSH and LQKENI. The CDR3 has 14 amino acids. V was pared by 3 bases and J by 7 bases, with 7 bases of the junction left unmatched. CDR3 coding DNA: TGTGCCAGCTCACCGGGACAGGGCGAGGAAGAGCAGTACTTC. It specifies CASSPGQGEEEQYF. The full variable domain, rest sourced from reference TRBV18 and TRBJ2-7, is NAGVMQNPRHLVRRRGQEARLRCSPMKGHSHVYWYRQLPEEGLKFMVYLQKENIIDESGMPKERFSAEFPKEGPSILRIQQVVRGDSAAYFCASSPGQGEEEQYFGPGTRLTVT.

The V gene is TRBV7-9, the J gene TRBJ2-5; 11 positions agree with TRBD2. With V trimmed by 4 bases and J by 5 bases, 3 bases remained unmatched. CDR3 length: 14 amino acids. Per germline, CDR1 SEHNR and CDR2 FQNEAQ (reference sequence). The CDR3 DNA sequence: TGTGCCAGCAGCTCTAGCGGGGGGACGGAGACCCAGTACTTC. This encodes CASSSSGGTETQYF.

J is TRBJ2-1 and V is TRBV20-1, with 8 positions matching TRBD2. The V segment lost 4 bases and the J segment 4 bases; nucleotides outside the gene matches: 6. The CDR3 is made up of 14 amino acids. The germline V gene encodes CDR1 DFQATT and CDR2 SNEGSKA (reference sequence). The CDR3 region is CSANERGIYNEQFF. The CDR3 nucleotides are TGCAGTGCTAACGAGCGGGGGATATACAATGAGCAGTTCTTC.

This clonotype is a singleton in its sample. CDR3 coding DNA: TGCAGTGCTAGAGAGGGGTCTCGCAATCAGCCCCAGCATTTT. It is translated as CSAREGSRNQPQHF. The rearrangement links TRBV20-1 to TRBJ1-5; no clear D. This CDR3 has 14 residues. The V gene lost 0 bases and the J gene lost 2 bases, with 8 bases spanning the gap. Germline V gene lookup returns CDR1 DFQATT and CDR2 SNEGSKA (reference sequence).

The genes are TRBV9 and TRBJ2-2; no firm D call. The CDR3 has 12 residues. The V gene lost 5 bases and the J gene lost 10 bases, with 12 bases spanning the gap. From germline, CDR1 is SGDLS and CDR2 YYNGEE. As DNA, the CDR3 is TGTGCCAGCAGTGTCCCGGGCCCGGAGCTGTTTTTT. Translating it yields CASSVPGPELFF. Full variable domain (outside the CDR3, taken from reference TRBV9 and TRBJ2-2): DSGVTQTPKHLITATGQRVTLRCSPRSGDLSVYWYQQSLDQGLQFLIQYYNGEERAKGNILERFSAQQFPDLHSELNLSSLELGDSALYFCASSVPGPELFFGEGSRLTVL.

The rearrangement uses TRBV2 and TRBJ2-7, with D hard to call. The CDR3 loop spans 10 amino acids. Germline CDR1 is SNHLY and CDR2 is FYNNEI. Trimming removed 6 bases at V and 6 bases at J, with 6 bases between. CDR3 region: CASRGLEQYF. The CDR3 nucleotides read TGTGCCAGCAGGGGCCTCGAGCAGTACTTC.

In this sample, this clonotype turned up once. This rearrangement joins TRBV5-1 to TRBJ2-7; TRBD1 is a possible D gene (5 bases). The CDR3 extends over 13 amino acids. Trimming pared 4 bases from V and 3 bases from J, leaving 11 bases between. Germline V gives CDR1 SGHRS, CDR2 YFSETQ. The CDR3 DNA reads TGCGCCAGCAGCGGGGCGGCTAACTACGAGCAGTACTTC. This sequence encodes CASSGAANYEQYF.

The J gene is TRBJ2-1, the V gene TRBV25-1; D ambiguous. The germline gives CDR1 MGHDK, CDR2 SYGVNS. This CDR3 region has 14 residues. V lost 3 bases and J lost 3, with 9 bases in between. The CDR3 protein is CASSDERIYNEQFF. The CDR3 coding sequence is TGTGCCAGCAGTGATGAACGGATCTACAATGAGCAGTTCTTC.

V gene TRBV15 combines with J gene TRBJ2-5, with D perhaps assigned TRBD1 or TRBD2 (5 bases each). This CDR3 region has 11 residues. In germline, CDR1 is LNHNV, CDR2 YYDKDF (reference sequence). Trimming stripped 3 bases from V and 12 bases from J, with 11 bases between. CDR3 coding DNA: TGTGCCACCAGCAGCCTCGGGACGGAGTACTTC. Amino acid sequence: CATSSLGTEYF.

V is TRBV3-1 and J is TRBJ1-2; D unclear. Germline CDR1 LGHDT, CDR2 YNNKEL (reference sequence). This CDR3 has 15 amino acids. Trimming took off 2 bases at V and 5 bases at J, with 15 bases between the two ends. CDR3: CASSQLRWPDYGYTF. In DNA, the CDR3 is TGTGCCAGCAGCCAACTAAGATGGCCAGATTATGGCTACACCTTC.

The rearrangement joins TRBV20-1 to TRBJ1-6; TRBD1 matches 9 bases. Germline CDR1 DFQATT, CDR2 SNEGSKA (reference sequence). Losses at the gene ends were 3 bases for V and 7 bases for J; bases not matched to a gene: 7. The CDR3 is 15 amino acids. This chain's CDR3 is CSASGRTGANSPLHF. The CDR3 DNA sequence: TGCAGTGCTAGCGGTCGGACAGGGGCCAATTCACCCCTCCACTTT.

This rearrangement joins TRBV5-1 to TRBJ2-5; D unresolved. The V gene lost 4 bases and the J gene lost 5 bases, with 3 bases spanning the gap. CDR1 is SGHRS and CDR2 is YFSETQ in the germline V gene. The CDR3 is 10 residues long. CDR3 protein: CASSAETQYF. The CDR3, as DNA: TGCGCCAGCAGCGCGGAGACCCAGTACTTC. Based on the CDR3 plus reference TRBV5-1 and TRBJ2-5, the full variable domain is KAGVTQTPRYLIKTRGQQVTLSCSPISGHRSVSWYQQTPGQGLQFLFEYFSETQRNKGNFPGRFSGRQFSNSRSEMNVSTLELGDSALYLCASSAETQYFGPGTRLLVL.

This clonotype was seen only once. In DNA, the CDR3 is TGCAGTGCTCCCGGCAAGCGGGGGTTTGTAGATACGCAGTATTTT. Translated: CSAPGKRGFVDTQYF. The chain combines TRBV20-1 with TRBJ2-3, with 8 nucleotides matching TRBD2. The CDR3 runs to 15 residues. The V and J ends lost 5 bases and 5 bases, in that order; junction bases with no gene match: 12. Germline lookup yields CDR1 DFQATT and CDR2 SNEGSKA (reference sequence).

The CDR3 DNA reads as TGTGCCAGCAGCCAAAGGGACAGGGCCATGGATGGCTACACCTTC. Its translation: CASSQRDRAMDGYTF. The chain links TRBV14 to TRBJ1-2; 9 positions agree with TRBD1. The CDR3 is made up of 15 amino acids. V shed 2 bases and J 6 bases; nucleotides not matched to a gene: 7. Germline loops: CDR1 SGHDN, CDR2 FVKESK.

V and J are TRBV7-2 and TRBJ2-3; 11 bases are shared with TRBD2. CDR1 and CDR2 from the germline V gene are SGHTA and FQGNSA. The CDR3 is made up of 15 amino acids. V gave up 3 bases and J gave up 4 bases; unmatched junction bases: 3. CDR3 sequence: CASSFSGGASDTQYF. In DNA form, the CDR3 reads TGTGCCAGCAGCTTTAGCGGGGGGGCGTCAGATACGCAGTATTTT.

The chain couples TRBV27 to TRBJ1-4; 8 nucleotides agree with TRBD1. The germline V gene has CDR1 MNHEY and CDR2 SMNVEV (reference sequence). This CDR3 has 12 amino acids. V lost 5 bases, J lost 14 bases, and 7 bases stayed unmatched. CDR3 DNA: TGTGCCAGCAGTAGACCAGGGGGCGGTCTGTTTTTT. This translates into CASSRPGGGLFF.

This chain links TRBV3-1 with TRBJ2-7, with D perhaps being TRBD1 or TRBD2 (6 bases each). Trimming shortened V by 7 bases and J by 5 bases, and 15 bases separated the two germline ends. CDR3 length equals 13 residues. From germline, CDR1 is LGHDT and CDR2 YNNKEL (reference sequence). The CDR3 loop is CASTRGPVDEQYF. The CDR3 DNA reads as TGTGCCAGCACCCGGGGGCCTGTCGACGAGCAGTACTTC.

The CDR3 sequence is CASSVDTGLDQPQHF. CDR3 coding DNA: TGTGCCAGCAGCGTAGATACAGGGCTGGATCAGCCCCAGCATTTT. The chain couples TRBV9 to TRBJ1-5; D may be TRBD1 (6 bases). The germline V gene has CDR1 SGDLS and CDR2 YYNGEE. This CDR3 contains 15 residues. V shed 0 bases and J shed 5 bases, with 12 bases lying between them.

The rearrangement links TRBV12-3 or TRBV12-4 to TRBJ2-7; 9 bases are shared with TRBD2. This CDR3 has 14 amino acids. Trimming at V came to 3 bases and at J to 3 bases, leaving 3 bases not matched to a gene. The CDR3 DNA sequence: TGTGCCAGCAGTTTGGTAGCGGGGGACTACGAGCAGTACTTC. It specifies CASSLVAGDYEQYF.

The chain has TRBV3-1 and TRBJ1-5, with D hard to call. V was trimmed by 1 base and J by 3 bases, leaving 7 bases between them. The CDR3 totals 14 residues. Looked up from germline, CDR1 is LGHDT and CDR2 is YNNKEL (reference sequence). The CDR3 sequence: CASSQGHDNQPQHF. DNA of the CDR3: TGTGCCAGCAGCCAAGGACACGACAATCAGCCCCAGCATTTT.

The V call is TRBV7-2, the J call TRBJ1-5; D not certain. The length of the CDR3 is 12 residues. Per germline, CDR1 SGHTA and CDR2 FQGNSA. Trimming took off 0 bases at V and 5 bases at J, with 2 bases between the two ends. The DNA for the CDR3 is TGTGCCAGCAGCTTAGCGGATCAGCCCCAGCATTTT. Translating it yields CASSLADQPQHF.